This T cell receptor (beta chain) was identified in a study of blood T cells in healthy people across ages. Study-level points and caveats: Unsorted PBMC material precluded a definitive naive versus antigen-experienced comparison.

For the second PCR, which ran for roughly 6 to 12 cycles, a sample-barcoded 5' primer and a J-beta primer mix were used. Each CDR3 protein gets one entry after TCRdb re-called the 5' RACE reads with MiXCR. Of roughly 790,000 distinct CDR3 sequences in the sample, roughly 43% are singletons; the top ten hold 20% to 25%. Looked up from germline, CDR1 is SQVTM and CDR2 is ANQGSEA. The CDR3 has 16 amino acids. Points on this clonotype: Its antigen is undetermined.

The sequenced material came from blood. The chain has TRBV29-1 and TRBJ2-1; 8 nucleotides agree with TRBD2. The J call may be incorrect, as the DNA end agrees better with TRBJ2-7. The source is a woman aged 55-70 years in good health. The CDR3 bases are TGCAGCGTTGAATTTTCCTCCGGGAGGGACCCCGATGAGCAGTACTTC. Translated, it gives CSVEFSSGRDPDEQYF.